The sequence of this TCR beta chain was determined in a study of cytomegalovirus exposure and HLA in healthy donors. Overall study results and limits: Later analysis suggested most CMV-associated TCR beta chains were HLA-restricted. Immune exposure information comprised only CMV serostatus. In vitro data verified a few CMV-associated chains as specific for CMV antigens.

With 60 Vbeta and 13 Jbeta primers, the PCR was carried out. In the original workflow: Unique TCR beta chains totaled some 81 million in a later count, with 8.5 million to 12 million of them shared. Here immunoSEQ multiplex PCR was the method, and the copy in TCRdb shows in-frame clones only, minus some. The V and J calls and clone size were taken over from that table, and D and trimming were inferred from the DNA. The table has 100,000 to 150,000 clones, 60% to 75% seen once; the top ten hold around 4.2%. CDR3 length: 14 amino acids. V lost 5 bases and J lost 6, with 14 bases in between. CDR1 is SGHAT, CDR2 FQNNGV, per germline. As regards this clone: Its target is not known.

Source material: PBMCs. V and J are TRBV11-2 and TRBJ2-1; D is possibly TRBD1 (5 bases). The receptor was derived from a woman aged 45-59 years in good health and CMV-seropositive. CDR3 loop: CASSPQAGINEQFF. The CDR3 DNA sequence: TGTGCCAGCAGCCCCCAGGCAGGGATCAATGAGCAGTTCTTC.